Sequencing of this T cell receptor (beta chain) was carried out in a study of spatial heterogeneity in lung cancer. At the level of the study: Consistent detection of more beta-chain than alpha-chain sequences was observed.

Turning to this clonotype: The antigen is not known.

The study's findings and limits: Ubiquitous, expanded tumor-derived TCRs were more frequently observed in blood at resection than at follow-up.

The CDR3 is 15 residues long. Trimming left V 3 bases short and J 5 bases short, with 17 bases between. Germline V lookup: CDR1 SGHKS, CDR2 YYEKEE (reference sequence). The time point was: sample taken at primary tumor resection. The sequenced material consisted of unsorted whole RNA from tumor, nontumor lung or frozen PBMC. The cohort: under 80 early-stage, untreated non-small cell lung cancer patients. Individual TCR cDNA molecules each bore their own unique molecular identifier. Each CDR3 protein gets one entry after TCRdb re-called the 5' RACE reads with MiXCR. The table records approximately 52,000 distinct CDR3 sequences, 5.3% of them present only once.

Material: PBMCs, obtained at surgery. The gene calls are TRBV5-5 and TRBJ2-5; TRBD1 might be the D (6 bases). This receptor was identified in a male donor with early-stage non-small cell lung cancer. CDR3 bases: TGTGCCAGCAGCTCCTCGGGACACCAAGCGGAGACCCAGTACTTC. Translation gives CASSSSGHQAETQYF.